The 25 T cell receptor beta chains below come from one sample, sequenced in a study of T cell repertoires in ileal Crohn's disease. The time point denotes: neoterminal ileum biopsy at postoperative endoscopy, about 6 months after surgery. Some clones are missing from TCRdb's copy, which holds only in-frame ones; the method was immunoSEQ multiplex PCR. The sample contains more than 10,000 clones, roughly 80% of which appear only once. Sequenced: ileal tissue. The source is an adult with Crohn's disease.

The CDR3 protein is CARAGTPGSETQYF. CDR3 DNA sequence: TGTGCCAGAGCCGGGACTCCGGGCTCGGAGACCCAGTACTTC. The chain recombines TRBV2 with TRBJ2-5; possibly TRBD2 for D (6 bases). The V end was cut by 9 bases, the J end by 5 bases, with 19 bases between. The CDR3 is 14 residues long. The germline V gene encodes CDR1 SNHLY and CDR2 FYNNEI.

The chain couples TRBV18 to TRBJ1-4, with a possible D match to TRBD1 (6 bases). The CDR3 extends over 14 amino acids. The V end was cut by 3 bases, the J end by 4 bases, with 9 bases between. CDR1 is KGHSH and CDR2 is LQKENI in the germline V gene. The DNA for the CDR3 is TGTGCCAGCTCACCCCAGGGGTTTAATGAAAAACTGTTTTTT. Translating it yields CASSPQGFNEKLFF. Full variable domain (remainder filled in from reference TRBV18 and TRBJ1-4): NAGVMQNPRHLVRRRGQEARLRCSPMKGHSHVYWYRQLPEEGLKFMVYLQKENIIDESGMPKERFSAEFPKEGPSILRIQQVVRGDSAAYFCASSPQGFNEKLFFGSGTQLSVL.

V usage is TRBV19 and J usage is TRBJ2-1, with D perhaps matching TRBD2 (6 bases). Germline V gives CDR1 LNHDA, CDR2 SQIVND (reference sequence). Trimming removed 0 bases from V and 9 bases from J, with 15 bases in between. The CDR3 spans 15 residues. Here the CDR3 DNA reads TGTGCCAGTAGTATAGAAGCCGGGAGTTTTAGTGAGCAGTTCTTC. Its protein product is CASSIEAGSFSEQFF.

The chain couples TRBV18 to TRBJ1-1, with 8 bases aligning to TRBD1. The germline CDR1 and CDR2 sequences are KGHSH and LQKENI. CDR3 size: 13 residues. The ends lost 0 bases at V and 8 bases at J; junction bases unmatched: 2. The CDR3 DNA is TGTGCCAGCTCACCACCCGGGACAGGCGAAGCTTTCTTT. Translation: CASSPPGTGEAFF.

The chain combines TRBV27 with TRBJ2-1; TRBD2 matches 12 bases. The CDR3 runs 18 residues. Germline values: CDR1 MNHEY, CDR2 SMNVEV (reference sequence). V was clipped by 5 bases and J by 0 bases; unmatched bases: 8. Here the CDR3 reads CASSPTSGSPSSYNEQFF. In nucleotides, the CDR3 is TGTGCCAGCAGTCCGACTAGCGGGAGCCCGAGCTCCTACAATGAGCAGTTCTTC.

This chain joins TRBV13 and TRBJ2-5; the match to TRBD2 covers 12 bases. V was pared by 4 bases and J by 3 bases, with 3 bases of the junction left unmatched. This CDR3 region has 15 residues. Germline V gene sequence: CDR1 PRHDT, CDR2 FYEKMQ (reference sequence). This CDR3 is CASSWRLAGEETQYF. The CDR3 DNA reads TGTGCCAGCAGCTGGCGACTAGCGGGAGAAGAGACCCAGTACTTC.

The rearrangement joins TRBV28 to TRBJ2-7, with a possible D match to TRBD2 (6 bases). The V gene lost 8 bases and the J gene lost 9 bases, with 17 bases spanning the gap. Germline lookup yields CDR1 MDHEN and CDR2 SYDVKM. The CDR3 runs to 12 residues. The CDR3 here is CASGGGPLGQYF. CDR3 bases: TGTGCCAGCGGTGGAGGGCCCCTGGGGCAGTACTTC.

This chain joins TRBV5-1 and TRBJ1-1, with D perhaps matching TRBD1 (5 bases). CDR1 and CDR2 from the germline V gene are SGHRS and YFSETQ. The CDR3 spans 13 residues. V shed 0 bases and J shed 4 bases, with 7 bases lying between them. CDR3 sequence: CASSLGGGTEAFF. CDR3 DNA: TGCGCCAGCAGCTTGGGGGGGGGCACTGAAGCTTTCTTT.

The table lists this clone with a count of one. The rearrangement uses TRBV5-6 and TRBJ2-7, with 8 bases that match TRBD1. The CDR3 runs to 15 residues. CDR1 is SGHDT, CDR2 YYEEEE, per germline. The V segment lost 1 base and the J segment 5 bases; nucleotides outside the gene matches: 8. For the CDR3, the DNA is TGTGCCAGCAGCTTGTCGAACAGGGGGTCTGACGAGCAGTACTTC. Amino acid sequence: CASSLSNRGSDEQYF.

In regard to this clone: At one boundary the junction diverges from the germline segment, which might be a read error. The J gene is TRBJ2-3, the V gene TRBV5-1; 13 bases line up with TRBD2. Germline CDR1 and CDR2: SGHRS and YFSETQ. This CDR3 is 16 amino acids long. The CDR3 region is CASSLGTSGSIDTQYF. The CDR3 DNA reads TGCGCCAGCAGCTTGGGGACTAGCGGGAGCATAGATACGCAGTATTTT.

The chain joins TRBV6-4 to TRBJ2-3, with 10 bases aligning to TRBD1. The CDR3 totals 13 residues. The V segment lost 8 bases and the J segment 3 bases; nucleotides outside the gene matches: 2. CDR1 MRHNA and CDR2 SNTAGT come from the germline V gene. CDR3 DNA sequence: TGTGCCAGCGGGACAGGGGAGACAGATACGCAGTATTTT. It encodes CASGTGETDTQYF.

The chain couples TRBV6-5 to TRBJ1-2; D is possibly TRBD1 (5 bases). The length of the CDR3 is 15 residues. Trimming pared 4 bases from V and 2 bases from J, leaving 14 bases between. Germline CDR1 reads MNHEY; CDR2 reads SVGAGI. DNA for the CDR3: TGTGCCAGCAGTTTGGGGGGTCAGAAAAACTATGGCTACACCTTC. It is translated as CASSLGGQKNYGYTF.

The chain couples TRBV6-1 to TRBJ2-5; 9 nucleotides match TRBD1. Germline V lookup: CDR1 MNHNS, CDR2 SASEGT. The CDR3 sequence is 16 residues long. The junction had 7 bases not matched to a gene; V was cut back by 0 bases and J by 5 bases. This chain's CDR3 is CASSEAGGQGSETQYF. The DNA of the CDR3 is TGTGCCAGCAGTGAAGCTGGAGGACAGGGGTCGGAGACCCAGTACTTC.

The chain links TRBV6-6 to TRBJ2-3; a weak D match, TRBD1 (6 bases). The V end lost 4 bases, the J end lost 0 bases, and 8 bases lay between the germline ends. Germline V lookup: CDR1 MNHNY, CDR2 SVGAGI (reference sequence). The CDR3 contains 14 residues. The CDR3 sequence: CASSFGQSTDTQYF. The CDR3 region has the DNA TGTGCCAGCAGTTTTGGACAGAGCACAGATACGCAGTATTTT.

V is TRBV7-9 and J is TRBJ1-2; D may be TRBD1 (5 bases). V shed 3 bases and J shed 10 bases, with 15 bases lying between them. Germline CDR1 reads SEHNR; CDR2 reads FQNEAQ (reference sequence). The CDR3 contains 13 residues. The CDR3 DNA is TGTGCCAGCAGCTTTTCTCAGGGAGGATTCTACACCTTC. Encoded protein: CASSFSQGGFYTF.

V and J are TRBV30 and TRBJ2-4; 9 positions agree with TRBD1. Germline lookup yields CDR1 GTSNPN and CDR2 SVGIG (reference sequence). CDR3 length equals 12 residues. The ends lost 5 bases at V and 9 bases at J; junction bases unmatched: 5. The CDR3 coding sequence is TGTGCCTGGGAGACAGGGGGAACCATTCAGTACTTC. Amino acids: CAWETGGTIQYF.

The chain links TRBV5-1 to TRBJ2-5; 8 bases map to TRBD2. The CDR3 extends over 14 amino acids. The trim removed 4 bases at V and 11 bases at J, leaving 13 bases unmatched. Germline assignment: CDR1 SGHRS and CDR2 YFSETQ. The chain's CDR3 is CASSSPRDGGGQYF. For the CDR3, the DNA is TGCGCCAGCAGCAGTCCCCGGGACGGCGGGGGGCAGTACTTC.

V and J are TRBV25-1 and TRBJ2-3, with 7 bases aligning to TRBD2. CDR3 length equals 14 residues. V trimming: 4 bases; J trimming: 4 bases; junction bases outside the gene matches: 5. Germline V gene data show CDR1 as MGHDK and CDR2 as SYGVNS. The CDR3 is CASSGGRDADTQYF. CDR3 sequence (DNA): TGTGCCAGCAGTGGAGGGAGGGATGCAGATACGCAGTATTTT. The whole variable domain, remainder taken from reference TRBV25-1 and TRBJ2-3, is EADIYQTPRYLVIGTGKKITLECSQTMGHDKMYWYQQDPGMELHLIHYSYGVNSTEKGDLSSESTVSRIRTEHFPLTLESARPSHTSQYLCASSGGRDADTQYFGPGTRLTVL.

This chain uses TRBV9 with TRBJ2-5, with D perhaps TRBD2 (7 bases). CDR1 SGDLS and CDR2 YYNGEE come from the germline V gene. V was cut by 0 bases and J by 5 bases, with 20 bases left in between. The CDR3 runs 17 residues. The CDR3 spells CASSVDGRGRADETQYF. CDR3 sequence (DNA): TGTGCCAGCAGCGTAGACGGTAGGGGGAGGGCCGACGAGACCCAGTACTTC.

The chain uses TRBV25-1 and TRBJ2-7; D is perhaps TRBD1 (5 bases). This CDR3 region has 12 residues. The germline gives CDR1 MGHDK, CDR2 SYGVNS. Trimming left V 2 bases short and J 8 bases short, with 10 bases between. This chain's CDR3 is CASSEPEDKQYF. The CDR3 nucleotides are TGTGCCAGCAGTGAACCAGAGGACAAGCAGTACTTC.

The chain links TRBV9 to TRBJ1-5, with TRBD1 as a possible D gene (6 bases). Trimming took off 5 bases at V and 4 bases at J, with 16 bases between the two ends. The CDR3 totals 15 residues. Germline V gene lookup returns CDR1 SGDLS and CDR2 YYNGEE. DNA of the CDR3: TGTGCCAGCAGGAAGAACGAGGACAGAAATCAGCCCCAGCATTTT. Amino acid sequence: CASRKNEDRNQPQHF.

The chain is built from TRBV4-1 and TRBJ2-3, with 7 bases aligning to TRBD2. The germline gives CDR1 MGHRA, CDR2 YSYEKL. The CDR3 spans 17 residues. V dropped 4 bases and J dropped 3; count of bases not matched to a gene: 13. The CDR3 reads CASSLGGAGWGTDTQYF. CDR3 DNA sequence: TGCGCCAGCAGCCTCGGGGGAGCGGGATGGGGGACAGATACGCAGTATTTT.

V gene TRBV4-1 combines with J gene TRBJ2-7; 7 bases line up with TRBD2. Unmatched junction bases numbered 13, after V lost 4 bases and J lost 7 bases. Germline assignment: CDR1 MGHRA and CDR2 YSYEKL. The CDR3 is 15 amino acids. CDR3 bases: TGCGCCAGCAGCCCGGGGAGGGACCTCGTGGGTGAGCAGTACTTC. Translating gives CASSPGRDLVGEQYF.

The genes are TRBV14 and TRBJ2-1; TRBD2 matches 13 bases. V lost 4 bases, J lost 0 bases, and 6 bases stayed unmatched. CDR1 SGHDN and CDR2 FVKESK come from the germline V gene. This CDR3 comprises 18 residues. The CDR3 protein is CASSRGTSGTSSYNEQFF. The DNA for the CDR3 is TGTGCCAGCAGCCGAGGGACTAGCGGGACCAGCTCCTACAATGAGCAGTTCTTC. The full variable domain, completed using reference TRBV14 and TRBJ2-1, is EAGVTQFPSHSVIEKGQTVTLRCDPISGHDNLYWYRRVMGKEIKFLLHFVKESKQDESGMPNNRFLAERTGGTYSTLKVQPAELEDSGVYFCASSRGTSGTSSYNEQFFGPGTRLTVL.

The rearrangement uses TRBV11-1 and TRBJ2-7; D is uncertain. Trimming left V 5 bases short and J 4 bases short, with 15 bases between. The CDR3 totals 14 residues. Germline-derived CDR1 and CDR2 are SGHAT and FQDESV (reference sequence). For the CDR3, the DNA is TGTGCCAGCAGCGCCATGGGCCTTGTTTACGAGCAGTACTTC. It encodes CASSAMGLVYEQYF.